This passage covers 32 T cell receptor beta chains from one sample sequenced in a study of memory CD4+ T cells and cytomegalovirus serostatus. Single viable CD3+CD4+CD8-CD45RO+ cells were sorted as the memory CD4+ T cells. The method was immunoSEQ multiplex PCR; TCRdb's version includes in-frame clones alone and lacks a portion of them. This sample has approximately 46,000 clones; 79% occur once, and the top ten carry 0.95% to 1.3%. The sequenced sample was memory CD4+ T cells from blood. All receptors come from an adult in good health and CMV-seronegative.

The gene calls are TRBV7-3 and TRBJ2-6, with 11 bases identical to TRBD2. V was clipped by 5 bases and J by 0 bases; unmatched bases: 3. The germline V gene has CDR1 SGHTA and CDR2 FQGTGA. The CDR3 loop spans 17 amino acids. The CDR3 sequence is CASSPGLAASGANVLTF. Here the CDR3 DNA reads TGTGCCAGCAGCCCGGGACTAGCGGCCTCTGGGGCCAACGTCCTGACTTTC.

The CDR3 region is CAWSKQGVTF. The CDR3 DNA reads as TGTGCCTGGAGTAAGCAGGGAGTAACCTTC. The gene calls are TRBV30 and TRBJ1-2, with D possibly TRBD1 on 5 matching bases. Per the germline V gene, CDR1 is GTSNPN and CDR2 is SVGIG (reference sequence). CDR3 length: 10 residues. V was clipped by 2 bases and J by 14 bases, with 12 bases between them. Drawing the rest from reference TRBV30 and TRBJ1-2, the complete variable domain is SQTIHQWPATLVQPVGSPLSLECTVEGTSNPNLYWYRQAAGRGLQLLFYSVGIGQISSEVPQNLSASRPQDRQFILSSKKLLLSDSGFYLCAWSKQGVTFGSGTRLTVV.

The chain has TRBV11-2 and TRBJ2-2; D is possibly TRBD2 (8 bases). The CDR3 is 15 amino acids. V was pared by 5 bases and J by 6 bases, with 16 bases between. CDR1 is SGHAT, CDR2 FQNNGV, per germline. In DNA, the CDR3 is TGTGCCAGCAGCCGGACAGGAGCGGGGGCCGGGGAGCTGTTTTTT. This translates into CASSRTGAGAGELFF. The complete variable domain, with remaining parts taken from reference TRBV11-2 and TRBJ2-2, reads EAGVAQSPRYKIIEKRQSVAFWCNPISGHATLYWYQQILGQGPKLLIQFQNNGVVDDSQLPKDRFSAERLKGVDSTLKIQPAKLEDSAVYLCASSRTGAGAGELFFGEGSRLTVL.

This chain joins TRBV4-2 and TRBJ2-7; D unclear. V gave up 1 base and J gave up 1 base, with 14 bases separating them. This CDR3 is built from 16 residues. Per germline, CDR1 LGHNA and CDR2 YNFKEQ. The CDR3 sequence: CASSQGDNGRSYEQYF. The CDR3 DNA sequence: TGTGCCAGCAGCCAAGGCGACAACGGGCGATCCTACGAGCAGTACTTC.

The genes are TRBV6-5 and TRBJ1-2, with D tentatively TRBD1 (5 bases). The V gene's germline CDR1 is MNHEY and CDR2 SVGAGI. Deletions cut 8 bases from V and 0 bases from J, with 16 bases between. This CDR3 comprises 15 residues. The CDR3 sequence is CASGPPGRTNYGYTF. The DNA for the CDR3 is TGTGCCAGCGGACCCCCGGGACGGACTAACTATGGCTACACCTTC.

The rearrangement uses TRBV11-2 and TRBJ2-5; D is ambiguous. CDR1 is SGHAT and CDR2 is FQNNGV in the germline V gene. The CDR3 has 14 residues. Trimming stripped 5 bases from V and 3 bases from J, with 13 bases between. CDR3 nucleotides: TGTGCCAGCAGCAATCCGGGCAGAAAAGAGACCCAGTACTTC. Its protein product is CASSNPGRKETQYF.

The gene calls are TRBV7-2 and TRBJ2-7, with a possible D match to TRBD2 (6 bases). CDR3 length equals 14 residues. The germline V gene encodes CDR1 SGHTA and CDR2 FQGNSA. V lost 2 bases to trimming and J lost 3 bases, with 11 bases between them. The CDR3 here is CASSLRMGGYEQYF. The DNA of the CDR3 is TGTGCCAGCAGCTTACGGATGGGAGGCTACGAGCAGTACTTC.

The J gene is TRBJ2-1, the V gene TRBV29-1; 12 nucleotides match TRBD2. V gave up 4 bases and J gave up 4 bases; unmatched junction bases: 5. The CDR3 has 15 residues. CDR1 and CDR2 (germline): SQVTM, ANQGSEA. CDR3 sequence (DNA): TGCAGCGTTGTCGGGACTAGCGGGCGATACAATGAGCAGTTCTTC. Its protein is CSVVGTSGRYNEQFF.

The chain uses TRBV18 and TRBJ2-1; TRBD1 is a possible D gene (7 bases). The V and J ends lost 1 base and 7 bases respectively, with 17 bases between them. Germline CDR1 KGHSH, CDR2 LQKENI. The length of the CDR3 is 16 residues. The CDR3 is CASSPLPPTGRNEQFF. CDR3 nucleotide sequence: TGTGCCAGCTCACCACTCCCCCCGACAGGGAGGAATGAGCAGTTCTTC.

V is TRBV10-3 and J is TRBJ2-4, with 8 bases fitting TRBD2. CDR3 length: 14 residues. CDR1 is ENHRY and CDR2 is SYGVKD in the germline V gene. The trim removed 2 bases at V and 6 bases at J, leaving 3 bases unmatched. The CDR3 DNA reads TGTGCCATCAGTGAGGGACTAGCAATAAACATTCAGTACTTC. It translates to CAISEGLAINIQYF.

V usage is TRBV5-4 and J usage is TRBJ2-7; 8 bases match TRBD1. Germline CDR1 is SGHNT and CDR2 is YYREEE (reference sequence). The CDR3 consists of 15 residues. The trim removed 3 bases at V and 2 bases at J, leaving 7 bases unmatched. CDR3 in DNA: TGTGCCAGCAGCTCCCGGGACAGGAATACCTACGAGCAGTACTTC. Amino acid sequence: CASSSRDRNTYEQYF. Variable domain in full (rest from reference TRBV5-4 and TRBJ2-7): ETGVTQSPTHLIKTRGQQVTLRCSSQSGHNTVSWYQQALGQGPQFIFQYYREEENGRGNFPPRFSGLQFPNYSSELNVNALELDDSALYLCASSSRDRNTYEQYFGPGTRLTVT.

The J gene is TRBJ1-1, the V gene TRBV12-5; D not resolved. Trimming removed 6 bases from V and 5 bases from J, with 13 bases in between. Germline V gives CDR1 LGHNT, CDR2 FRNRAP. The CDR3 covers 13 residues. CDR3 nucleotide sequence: TGTGCTAGTGGCTCCGTGGGAGGGACTGAAGCTTTCTTT. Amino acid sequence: CASGSVGGTEAFF.

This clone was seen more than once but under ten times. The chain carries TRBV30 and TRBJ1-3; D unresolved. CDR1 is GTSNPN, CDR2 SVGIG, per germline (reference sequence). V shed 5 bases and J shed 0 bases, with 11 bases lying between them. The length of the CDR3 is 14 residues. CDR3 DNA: TGTGCCTGGGCGTCGGTGAGCTCTGGAAACACCATATATTTT. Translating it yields CAWASVSSGNTIYF.

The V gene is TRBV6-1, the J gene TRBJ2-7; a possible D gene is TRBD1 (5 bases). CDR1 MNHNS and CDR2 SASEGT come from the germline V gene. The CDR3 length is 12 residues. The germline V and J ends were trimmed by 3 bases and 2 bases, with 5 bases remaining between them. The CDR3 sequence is CASSDRAYEQYF. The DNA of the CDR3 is TGTGCCAGCAGTGACAGGGCCTACGAGCAGTACTTC.

This chain's CDR3 is CASRGSGYEKLFF. CDR3 bases: TGTGCCAGCAGGGGATCGGGCTACGAAAAACTGTTTTTT. The chain employs TRBV6-5 and TRBJ1-4; D is uncertain. CDR3 length: 13 amino acids. Germline-derived CDR1 and CDR2 are MNHEY and SVGAGI. Between the trimmed V and J ends, which lost 6 bases and 8 bases, there was a span of 13 bases.

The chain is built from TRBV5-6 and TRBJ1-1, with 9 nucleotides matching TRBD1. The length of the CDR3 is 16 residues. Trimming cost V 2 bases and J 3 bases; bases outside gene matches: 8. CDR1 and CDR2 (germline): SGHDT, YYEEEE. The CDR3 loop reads CASSFTGGGYDTEAFF. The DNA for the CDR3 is TGTGCCAGCAGCTTCACAGGGGGCGGTTACGACACTGAAGCTTTCTTT. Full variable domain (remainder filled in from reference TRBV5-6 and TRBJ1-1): DAGVTQSPTHLIKTRGQQVTLRCSPKSGHDTVSWYQQALGQGPQFIFQYYEEEERQRGNFPDRFSGHQFPNYSSELNVNALLLGDSALYLCASSFTGGGYDTEAFFGQGTRLTVV.

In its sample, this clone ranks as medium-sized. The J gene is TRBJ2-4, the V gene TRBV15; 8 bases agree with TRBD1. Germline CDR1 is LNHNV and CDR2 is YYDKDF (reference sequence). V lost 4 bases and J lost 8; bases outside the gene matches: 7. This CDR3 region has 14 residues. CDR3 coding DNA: TGTGCCACCAGCACCCGACAGGGGCGAGACATTCAGTACTTC. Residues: CATSTRQGRDIQYF.

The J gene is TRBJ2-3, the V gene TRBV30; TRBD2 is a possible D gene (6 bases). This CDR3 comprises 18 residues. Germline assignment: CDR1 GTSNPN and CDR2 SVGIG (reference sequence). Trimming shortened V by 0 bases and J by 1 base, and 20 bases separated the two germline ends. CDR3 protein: CAWSVRGDWRLGTDTQYF. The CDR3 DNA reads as TGTGCCTGGAGTGTACGCGGGGATTGGAGGCTCGGCACAGATACGCAGTATTTT.

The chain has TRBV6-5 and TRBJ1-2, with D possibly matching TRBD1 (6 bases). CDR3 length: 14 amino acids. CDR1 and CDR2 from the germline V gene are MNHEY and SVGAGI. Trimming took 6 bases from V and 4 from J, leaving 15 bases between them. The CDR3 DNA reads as TGTGCCAGCAGAAGGATGGGGGCCCGCTATGGCTACACCTTC. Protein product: CASRRMGARYGYTF.

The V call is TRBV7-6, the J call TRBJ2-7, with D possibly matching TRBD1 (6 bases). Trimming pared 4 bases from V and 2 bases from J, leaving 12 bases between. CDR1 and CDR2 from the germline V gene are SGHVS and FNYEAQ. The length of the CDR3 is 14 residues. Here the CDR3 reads CASSSDGDTYEQYF. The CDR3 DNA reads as TGTGCCAGCAGCTCCGACGGGGACACCTACGAGCAGTACTTC.

Written as DNA, the CDR3 is TGTGCCACCAGCAGGGACGAGCAGTACTTC. Translation: CATSRDEQYF. The genes are TRBV15 and TRBJ2-7; D remains ambiguous. The length of the CDR3 is 10 residues. V was shortened by 3 bases and J by 5 bases, with 2 bases between the two germline ends. Germline CDR1 and CDR2: LNHNV and YYDKDF (reference sequence). Combining the CDR3 with reference TRBV15 and TRBJ2-7 gives the whole variable domain DAMVIQNPRYQVTQFGKPVTLSCSQTLNHNVMYWYQQKSSQAPKLLFHYYDKDFNNEADTPDNFQSRRPNTSFCFLDIRSPGLGDTAMYLCATSRDEQYFGPGTRLTVT.

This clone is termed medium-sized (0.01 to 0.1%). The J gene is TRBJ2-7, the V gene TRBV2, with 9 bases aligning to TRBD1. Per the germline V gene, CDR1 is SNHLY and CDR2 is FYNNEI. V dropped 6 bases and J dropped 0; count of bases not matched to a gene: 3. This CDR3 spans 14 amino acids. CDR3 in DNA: TGTGCCAGCAGAGGGACAGGGCTCTCCTACGAGCAGTACTTC. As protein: CASRGTGLSYEQYF.

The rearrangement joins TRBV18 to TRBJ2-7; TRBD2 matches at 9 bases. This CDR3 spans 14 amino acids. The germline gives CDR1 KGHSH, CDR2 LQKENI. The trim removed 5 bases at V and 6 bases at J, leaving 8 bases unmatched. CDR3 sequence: CASSTGAGGSEQYF. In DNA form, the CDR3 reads TGTGCCAGCTCAACAGGAGCGGGAGGCTCCGAGCAGTACTTC.

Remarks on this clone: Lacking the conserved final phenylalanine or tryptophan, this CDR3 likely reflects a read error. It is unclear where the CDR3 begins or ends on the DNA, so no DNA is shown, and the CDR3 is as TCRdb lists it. The CDR3 protein is CATSRELYQGLPNY. The chain links TRBV15 to TRBJ2-7; the table's TRBD2 call for D was not verified on the DNA. A total of 14 residues make up the CDR3, ends included. Looked up from germline, CDR1 is LNHNV and CDR2 is YYDKDF (reference sequence).

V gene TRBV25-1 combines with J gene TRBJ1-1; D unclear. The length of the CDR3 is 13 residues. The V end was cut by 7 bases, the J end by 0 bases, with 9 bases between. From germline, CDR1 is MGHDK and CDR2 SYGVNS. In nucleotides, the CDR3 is TGTGCCAGCAAGAGAGGAATGAACACTGAAGCTTTCTTT. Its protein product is CASKRGMNTEAFF.

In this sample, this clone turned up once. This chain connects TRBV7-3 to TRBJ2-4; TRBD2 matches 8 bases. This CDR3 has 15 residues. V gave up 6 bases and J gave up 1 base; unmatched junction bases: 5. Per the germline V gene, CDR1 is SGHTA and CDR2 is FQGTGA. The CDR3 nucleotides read TGTGCCAGCAGTCCGAGCGGGAGCGCCAAAAACATTCAGTACTTC. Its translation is CASSPSGSAKNIQYF.

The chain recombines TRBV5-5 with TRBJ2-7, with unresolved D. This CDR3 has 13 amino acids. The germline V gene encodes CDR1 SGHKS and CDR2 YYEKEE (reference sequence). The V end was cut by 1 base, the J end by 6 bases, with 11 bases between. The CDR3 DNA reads TGTGCCAGCAGCTTGAACAGTGCAGGCGAGCAGTACTTC. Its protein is CASSLNSAGEQYF.

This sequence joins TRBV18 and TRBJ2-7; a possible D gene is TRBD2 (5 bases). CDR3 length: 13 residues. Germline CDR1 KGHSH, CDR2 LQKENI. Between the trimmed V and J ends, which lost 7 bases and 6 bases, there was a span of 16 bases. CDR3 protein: CASFRTELAEQYF. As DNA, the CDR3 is TGTGCCAGCTTCCGGACGGAGCTAGCCGAGCAGTACTTC.

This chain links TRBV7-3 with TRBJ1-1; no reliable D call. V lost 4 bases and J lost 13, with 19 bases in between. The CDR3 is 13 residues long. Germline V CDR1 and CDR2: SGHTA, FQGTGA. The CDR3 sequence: CASSSTLDRRSFF. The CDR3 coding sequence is TGTGCCAGCAGCTCAACCCTTGACCGTAGGAGTTTCTTT.

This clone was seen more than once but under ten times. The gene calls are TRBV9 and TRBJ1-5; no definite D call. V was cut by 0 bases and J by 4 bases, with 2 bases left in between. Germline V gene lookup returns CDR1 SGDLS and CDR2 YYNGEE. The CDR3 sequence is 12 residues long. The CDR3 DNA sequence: TGTGCCAGCAGCGTAGGTAATCAGCCCCAGCATTTT. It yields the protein CASSVGNQPQHF. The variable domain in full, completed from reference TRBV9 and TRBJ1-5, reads DSGVTQTPKHLITATGQRVTLRCSPRSGDLSVYWYQQSLDQGLQFLIQYYNGEERAKGNILERFSAQQFPDLHSELNLSSLELGDSALYFCASSVGNQPQHFGDGTRLSIL.

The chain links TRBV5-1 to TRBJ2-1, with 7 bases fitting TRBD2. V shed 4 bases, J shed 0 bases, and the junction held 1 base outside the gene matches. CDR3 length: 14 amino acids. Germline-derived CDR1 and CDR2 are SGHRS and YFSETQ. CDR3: CASSSGNSYNEQFF. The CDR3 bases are TGCGCCAGCAGCAGCGGGAACTCCTACAATGAGCAGTTCTTC.

The DNA of the CDR3 is TGTGCCAGTAGTTATCAGGTTCGTCAGCCCCAGCATTTT. Translated: CASSYQVRQPQHF. V is TRBV19 and J is TRBJ1-5, with unresolved D. Per germline, CDR1 LNHDA and CDR2 SQIVND (reference sequence). The CDR3 runs 13 residues. The germline V and J ends were trimmed by 5 bases and 6 bases, with 11 bases remaining between them.